The 4 T cell receptor beta chains presented below share a single source sample, sequenced in a study of T cells in localized non-small cell lung cancer. Method: immunoSEQ multiplex PCR; TCRdb's copy keeps in-frame clones and lacks some. The sample has under 60,000 clones; more than 80% are singletons. The sequenced sample was peripheral blood, obtained before any cancer treatment. The receptors come from a male donor at least 60 years old with stage III squamous cell lung carcinoma.

The CDR3 nucleotides are TGCGCCAGCACCAGGTCCCCCAGCGGGGGGGCCTCCTACGAGCAGTACTTC. Translated: CASTRSPSGGASYEQYF. This chain links TRBV5-1 with TRBJ2-7; 10 positions agree with TRBD2. Germline V gene data show CDR1 as SGHRS and CDR2 as YFSETQ. This CDR3 has 17 residues. V trimming: 6 bases; J trimming: 0 bases; junction bases outside the gene matches: 12.

This chain joins TRBV30 and TRBJ1-1; tentative D call: TRBD1 (6 bases). The V gene's germline CDR1 is GTSNPN and CDR2 SVGIG (reference sequence). CDR3 length equals 12 residues. V was cut by 3 bases and J by 1 base, with 6 bases left in between. The DNA for the CDR3 is TGTGCCTGGAGAGGGGGGAACACTGAAGCTTTCTTT. Residues: CAWRGGNTEAFF.

The chain carries TRBV30 and TRBJ2-3; 7 nucleotides match TRBD2. The CDR3 totals 14 residues. V lost 2 bases to trimming and J lost 6 bases; unmatched junction nucleotides: 8. The V gene's germline CDR1 is GTSNPN and CDR2 SVGIG (reference sequence). The CDR3 nucleotides read TGTGCCTGGAGTCGTGGACTAGATCGGGATACGCAGTATTTT. Amino acid sequence: CAWSRGLDRDTQYF.

The rearrangement joins TRBV6-5 to TRBJ1-1; TRBD1 might be the D (5 bases). CDR1 is MNHEY and CDR2 is SVGAGI in the germline V gene. CDR3 length equals 13 residues. V was pared by 8 bases and J by 3 bases, with 13 bases between. The CDR3 DNA reads as TGTGCCAGCTTCAGGGAGTGGGACACTGAAGCTTTCTTT. Amino acids: CASFREWDTEAFF.